The present T cell receptor beta chain was sequenced within a study of OX40 agonist ivuxolimab in advanced cancers. Study observations and caveats: Among T cells, CD8+ cells averaged more expanded clones than CD4+ cells. Partial responders at 0.1-3.0 mg/kg had among the lowest clonal expansion.

On this clone itself: As yet, its antigen is unknown.

Germline V gene data show CDR1 as MNHNY and CDR2 as SVGAGI (reference sequence). The CDR3 sequence is 16 residues long. Trimming cost V 5 bases and J 5 bases, with 16 bases left between them. TCRdb's table, derived via immunoSEQ multiplex PCR, lists solely in-frame clones and lacks some. The sample carries about 51,000 clones, 80% to 85% recorded once. The chain joins TRBV6-6 to TRBJ1-6; tentatively, D is TRBD1 (6 bases). The sample here was CD4+ or CD8+ T cells sorted from blood, taken in a trial of the OX40 agonist ivuxolimab. The TCR originated in an adult with an advanced solid tumor such as melanoma, head and neck, liver or kidney cancer. CDR3 residues: CASSPPGQKNNSPLHF. In DNA, the CDR3 is TGTGCCAGCAGTCCTCCGGGACAAAAAAATAATTCACCCCTCCACTTT.